The 3 T cell receptor beta chains below were found in one sample sequenced in a study of tissue T cells after allogeneic stem cell transplantation. Time point noted: mouse harvest day 7 after allogeneic transplant. The graft held 10^6 splenic CD5+ T cells and 10^7 T-cell-depleted bone marrow cells. Method: immunoSEQ multiplex PCR; TCRdb's copy keeps in-frame clones and lacks some. Of about 5,000 clones listed, around 52% are singletons. Input material: gut tissue. The origin of the receptors is a female BALB/c mouse given C57BL/6 T cells with graft-versus-host disease after an allogeneic hematopoietic cell transplant.

This clone was seen more than once but under ten times. Germline and genes: mouse. Read sequence stops 1 residue before the CDR3 end, and the germline J gene provides the missing end. Other DNA sequences of this sample code for an identical CDR3. The chain has TRBV26 and TRBJ2-7, with D possibly matching TRBD1 (6 bases). CDR3 length equals 12 residues. V was trimmed by 4 bases and J by 4 bases, leaving 8 bases between them. From germline, CDR1 is KGHPV and CDR2 FQNQEV (reference sequence). The sequenced part of the CDR3 DNA is TGTGCCAGCAGTCCGGGACAATATGAACAGTAC. It codes for CASSPGQYEQY. The entire CDR3 sequence reads CASSPGQYEQYF.

To note about this clone: The gene symbols are mouse symbols. The CDR3 extends 1 residue past the end of the read, so its final part is completed from the germline J gene. J is TRBJ2-4 and V is TRBV26; D is unclear. The V gene's germline CDR1 is KGHPV and CDR2 FQNQEV (reference sequence). This CDR3 is 14 amino acids long. Trimming left V 2 bases short and J 0 bases short, with 6 bases between. This chain's CDR3 is CASSLALSQNTLYF. CDR3 DNA (partial): TGTGCCAGCAGTCTGGCACTTAGTCAAAACACCTTGTAC.

Of note for this clone: Here the gene names and germline are mouse. The read is 1 residue too short to cover the CDR3 end, so that end is filled in from the germline J gene. The J gene is TRBJ2-3, the V gene TRBV2, with D possibly TRBD1 on 7 matching bases. Germline assignment: CDR1 LGHNA and CDR2 YSYQKL. V lost 1 base, J lost 1 base, and 9 bases lay in between. There are 15 residues in the CDR3. CDR3 loop: CASSQGGGGAETLYF. The part of the CDR3 DNA that was read is TGTGCCAGCAGCCAAGGAGGGGGCGGTGCAGAAACGCTGTAT.